A single sample gave rise to the 20 T cell receptor beta chains below, sequenced in a study of shared clonotypes between healthy human individuals. Naive CD8 cells lacked CD45RO, underwent positive selection for CCR7 and left out terminally differentiated effector memory CD45RA+ cells. TCRdb's copy holds only in-frame clones and misses some; the assay was immunoSEQ multiplex PCR. The sample holds around 2,100,000 clones; about 95% are singletons and the top ten take around 1.2%. Sequencing was done on a sample of naive CD8+ T cells sorted from blood. The receptors stem from a man in his late teens or twenties in good health.

The chain carries TRBV28 and TRBJ2-7, with 7 nucleotides matching TRBD1. Germline V CDR1 and CDR2: MDHEN, SYDVKM. The CDR3 totals 16 residues. V gave up 3 bases and J gave up 5 bases; unmatched junction bases: 13. This CDR3 reads CASSLVRQGWFDEQYF. CDR3 nucleotides: TGTGCCAGCAGTTTGGTCCGACAGGGCTGGTTCGACGAGCAGTACTTC. Full variable domain (missing parts from reference TRBV28 and TRBJ2-7): DVKVTQSSRYLVKRTGEKVFLECVQDMDHENMFWYRQDPGLGLRLIYFSYDVKMKEKGDIPEGYSVSREKKERFSLILESASTNQTSMYLCASSLVRQGWFDEQYFGPGTRLTVT.

This chain links TRBV6-5 with TRBJ2-5; 7 bases agree with TRBD2. V shed 5 bases and J 4 bases; nucleotides not matched to a gene: 7. Germline CDR1 and CDR2: MNHEY and SVGAGI. This CDR3 has 14 residues. The CDR3 loop reads CASSVGLEGETQYF. In DNA form, the CDR3 reads TGTGCCAGCAGTGTCGGACTAGAGGGAGAGACCCAGTACTTC.

This clone came up once. This chain joins TRBV5-6 and TRBJ2-3, with a tentative D call TRBD1 (5 bases). The CDR3 extends over 15 amino acids. V shed 4 bases and J shed 6 bases, with 18 bases lying between them. Per germline, CDR1 SGHDT and CDR2 YYEEEE. The CDR3 region is CASSPPGPTGDTQYF. CDR3 DNA sequence: TGTGCCAGCAGCCCGCCAGGGCCTACCGGCGATACGCAGTATTTT.

This chain joins TRBV4-1 and TRBJ2-1, with D possibly matching TRBD2 (6 bases). The CDR3 covers 16 residues. Looked up from germline, CDR1 is MGHRA and CDR2 is YSYEKL. V gave up 4 bases and J gave up 0 bases, with 13 bases separating them. This CDR3 reads CASSPTGVSSYNEQFF. The CDR3 nucleotides are TGCGCCAGCAGCCCGACGGGGGTAAGCTCCTACAATGAGCAGTTCTTC.

This clone was seen a handful of times. This rearrangement joins TRBV5-4 to TRBJ1-6, with D possibly TRBD1 on 5 matching bases. This CDR3 has 15 residues. Germline V gene lookup returns CDR1 SGHNT and CDR2 YYREEE (reference sequence). Trimming pared 0 bases from V and 7 bases from J, leaving 11 bases between. CDR3 coding DNA: TGTGCCAGCAGCTTGGGGAGGGGAGGCAATTCACCCCTCCACTTT. Protein: CASSLGRGGNSPLHF.

The CDR3 loop reads CASSVGTGHGEQYF. The CDR3 DNA reads TGTGCCAGCAGCGTAGGGACAGGTCACGGCGAGCAGTACTTC. The chain links TRBV5-4 to TRBJ2-7; 8 bases line up with TRBD1. In germline, CDR1 is SGHNT, CDR2 YYREEE (reference sequence). With 4 bases clipped from V and 6 bases from J, the junction kept 9 bases outside the gene matches. The CDR3 covers 14 residues.

On this clone: This CDR3 is also generated by other DNA sequences in the sample. This chain connects TRBV13 to TRBJ1-1; D is undetermined. The CDR3 is made up of 13 amino acids. Deletions cut 4 bases from V and 1 base from J, with 7 bases between. The germline V gene encodes CDR1 PRHDT and CDR2 FYEKMQ (reference sequence). The CDR3 nucleotides are TGTGCCAGCAGCTCCACAGAGAACACTGAAGCTTTCTTT. It translates to CASSSTENTEAFF.

This clone appeared a single time. The V gene is TRBV4-1, the J gene TRBJ1-3; 7 positions agree with TRBD1. The CDR3 is 17 residues long. Germline CDR1 and CDR2: MGHRA and YSYEKL. The V segment lost 1 base and the J segment 4 bases; nucleotides outside the gene matches: 10. The CDR3 sequence: CASSQARQGLLGNTIYF. DNA of the CDR3: TGCGCCAGCAGCCAAGCGAGACAGGGTCTACTAGGAAACACCATATATTTT.

The CDR3 is CASSPLILGSYEQYF. Written as DNA, the CDR3 is TGCGCCAGCAGCCCGCTGATCCTTGGCTCCTACGAGCAGTACTTC. The rearrangement joins TRBV4-1 to TRBJ2-7; D not certain. Germline V gene lookup returns CDR1 MGHRA and CDR2 YSYEKL. V lost 4 bases, J lost 0 bases, and 13 bases lay in between. This CDR3 comprises 15 residues.

The chain joins TRBV6-6 to TRBJ2-7; D gene unclear. From germline, CDR1 is MNHNY and CDR2 SVGAGI (reference sequence). V lost 6 bases and J 6 bases, leaving 15 bases between the germline ends. The CDR3 covers 13 residues. CDR3 loop: CASRELEVPEQYF. The CDR3 bases are TGTGCCAGCAGAGAGCTTGAGGTTCCCGAGCAGTACTTC.

The chain joins TRBV9 to TRBJ2-1; TRBD2 agrees at 7 bases. There are 14 residues in the CDR3. Germline-derived CDR1 and CDR2 are SGDLS and YYNGEE. Losses at the gene ends were 4 bases for V and 6 bases for J; bases not matched to a gene: 7. CDR3 sequence: CASSPSGGPNEQFF. In DNA, the CDR3 is TGTGCCAGCAGCCCATCGGGGGGACCCAATGAGCAGTTCTTC. The entire variable domain, with the rest obtained from reference TRBV9 and TRBJ2-1, is as follows: DSGVTQTPKHLITATGQRVTLRCSPRSGDLSVYWYQQSLDQGLQFLIQYYNGEERAKGNILERFSAQQFPDLHSELNLSSLELGDSALYFCASSPSGGPNEQFFGPGTRLTVL.

J is TRBJ1-4 and V is TRBV5-6; D is ambiguous. The CDR3 has 15 amino acids. Germline loops: CDR1 SGHDT, CDR2 YYEEEE. The germline V and J ends were trimmed by 0 bases and 6 bases, with 12 bases remaining between them. This CDR3 reads CASSLEVGPDEKLFF. The CDR3 region has the DNA TGTGCCAGCAGCTTGGAGGTTGGACCCGATGAAAAACTGTTTTTT.

The V and J genes are TRBV4-3 and TRBJ1-2; 7 positions match TRBD1. Trimming took 2 bases from V and 8 from J; bases not matched to a gene: 5. The germline V gene has CDR1 LGHNA and CDR2 YSLEER. CDR3 length equals 13 residues. CDR3 DNA: TGCGCCAGCAGCCAATCAACAGGGGTCGGCTACACCTTC. It translates to CASSQSTGVGYTF.

With regard to this clone: Other DNA sequences in the same sample also yield this CDR3. This chain connects TRBV5-4 to TRBJ2-2; D call uncertain. Between the trimmed V and J ends, which lost 2 bases and 1 base, there was a span of 6 bases. CDR3 length: 14 amino acids. The germline V gene encodes CDR1 SGHNT and CDR2 YYREEE (reference sequence). The CDR3 is CASSFPENTGELFF. CDR3 DNA: TGTGCCAGCAGCTTTCCAGAGAACACCGGGGAGCTGTTTTTT.

The chain uses TRBV19 and TRBJ1-1; a weak D match, TRBD1 (5 bases). The CDR3 runs to 14 residues. V was cut by 7 bases and J by 4 bases, with 16 bases left in between. Looked up from germline, CDR1 is LNHDA and CDR2 is SQIVND (reference sequence). CDR3 loop: CASIGLGGTTEAFF. CDR3 coding DNA: TGTGCCAGTATTGGATTGGGGGGAACCACTGAAGCTTTCTTT. The full variable domain, with the rest looked up from reference TRBV19 and TRBJ1-1, is DGGITQSPKYLFRKEGQNVTLSCEQNLNHDAMYWYRQDPGQGLRLIYYSQIVNDFQKGDIAEGYSVSREKKESFPLTVTSAQKNPTAFYLCASIGLGGTTEAFFGQGTRLTVV.

The chain recombines TRBV7-2 with TRBJ2-4, with TRBD2 matching 10 bases. The junction had 7 bases not matched to a gene; V was cut back by 5 bases and J by 6 bases. Germline V lookup: CDR1 SGHTA, CDR2 FQGNSA. This CDR3 has 15 residues. CDR3 sequence: CASSPHRTSGNIQYF. The CDR3 DNA is TGTGCCAGCAGCCCCCACAGGACTAGCGGAAACATTCAGTACTTC.

V gene TRBV4-2 combines with J gene TRBJ2-7, with 8 bases fitting TRBD1. The CDR3 is 15 residues long. V lost 1 base to trimming and J lost 3 bases; unmatched junction nucleotides: 5. The germline CDR1 and CDR2 sequences are LGHNA and YNFKEQ. CDR3 region: CASSQGVGQGYEQYF. The CDR3 bases are TGTGCCAGCAGCCAAGGGGTCGGACAGGGCTACGAGCAGTACTTC.

The J gene is TRBJ2-7, the V gene TRBV15, with D perhaps given as TRBD1 or TRBD2 (5 bases each). There are 15 residues in the CDR3. V was shortened by 4 bases and J by 1 base, with 14 bases between the two germline ends. Germline loops: CDR1 LNHNV, CDR2 YYDKDF (reference sequence). CDR3: CATSTPWGISYEQYF. Here the CDR3 DNA reads TGTGCCACCAGCACCCCTTGGGGGATATCCTACGAGCAGTACTTC.

V is TRBV5-6 and J is TRBJ1-5, with D maybe TRBD1 (5 bases). The CDR3 contains 14 residues. CDR1 SGHDT and CDR2 YYEEEE come from the germline V gene. V lost 1 base and J lost 11, with 16 bases in between. CDR3 DNA: TGTGCCAGCAGCTTGTGGGGCGCCCCCAGGTCCCAGCATTTT. Its translation is CASSLWGAPRSQHF.

The chain combines TRBV4-1 with TRBJ1-2, with 9 bases aligning to TRBD1. Trimming removed 4 bases from V and 9 bases from J; junction bases left unmatched: 9. The CDR3 contains 14 residues. CDR1 is MGHRA and CDR2 is YSYEKL in the germline V gene. The CDR3 DNA follows: TGCGCCAGCAGCCTGACAGGGGGTGGGGAGAGCTACACCTTC. Translating gives CASSLTGGGESYTF.